The T cell receptor (beta chain) described here comes from a study of cytomegalovirus exposure and HLA in healthy donors. Study summary: Assignment to the Caucasian-associated ancestry cluster applied to approximately 80% of the approximately 400 genotyped donors.

Study-wide points: One variant, a missense change in DCLRE1C, was linked in a later analysis to TCR beta V- and J-gene trimming. Indistinguishable V segments, including TRBV6-2 and TRBV6-3, were excluded. The likely explanation for a cluster of highly shared sequence variants was sequencing artifact.

Primers: 60 Vbeta forward and 13 Jbeta reverse. The method was immunoSEQ multiplex PCR; TCRdb's version includes in-frame clones alone and lacks a portion of them. The sample includes approximately 100,000 clones, 70% to 80% of them seen just once. In this sample, this clone turned up a few times. No antigen is known for it. V was pared by 3 bases and J by 0 bases, with 13 bases between. The CDR3 loop spans 16 amino acids. Germline CDR1 SGHRS, CDR2 YFSETQ. The sequenced sample was PBMCs. The sequence came from a boy aged 10-17 years in good health and CMV-seronegative. This chain joins TRBV5-1 and TRBJ1-3; D remains unclear. CDR3 DNA sequence: TGCGCCAGCAGCTCCGGCGGGCCCAACTCTGGAAACACCATATATTTT. Its translation: CASSSGGPNSGNTIYF.